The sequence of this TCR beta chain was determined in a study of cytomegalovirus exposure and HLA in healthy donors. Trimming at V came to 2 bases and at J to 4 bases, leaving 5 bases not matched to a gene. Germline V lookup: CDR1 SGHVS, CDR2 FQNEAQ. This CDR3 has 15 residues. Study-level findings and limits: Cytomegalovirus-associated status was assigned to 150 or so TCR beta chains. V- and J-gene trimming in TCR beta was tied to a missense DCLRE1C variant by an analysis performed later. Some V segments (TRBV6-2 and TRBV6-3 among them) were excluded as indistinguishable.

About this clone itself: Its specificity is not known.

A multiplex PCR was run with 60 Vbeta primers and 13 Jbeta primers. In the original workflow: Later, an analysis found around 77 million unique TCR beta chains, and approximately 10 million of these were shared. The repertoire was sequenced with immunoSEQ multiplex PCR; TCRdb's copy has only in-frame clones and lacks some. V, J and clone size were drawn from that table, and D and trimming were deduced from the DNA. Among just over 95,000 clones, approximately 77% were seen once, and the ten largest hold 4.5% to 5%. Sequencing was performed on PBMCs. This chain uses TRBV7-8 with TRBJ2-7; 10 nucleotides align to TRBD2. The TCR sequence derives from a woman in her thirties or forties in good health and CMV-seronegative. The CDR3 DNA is TGTGCCAGCAGCTTAAGACTAGCGGGCCGGTACGAGCAGTACTTC. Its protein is CASSLRLAGRYEQYF.